Below are 20 T cell receptor beta chains sequenced from a single sample in a study of regulatory T cells in long-lasting Graves disease (dated by TCRdb to the early 2020s). The library came from multiplex PCR. Reads for this sample came from an Illumina HiSeq 4000. iRepertoire HTBI primers and Arm-PCR amplification of CDR3 regions were used to construct TCR beta libraries. The raw public data were reprocessed by TCRdb itself: fastp quality trimming at Q25, MiXCR clonotype calling, in-frame beta chains only. CDR3 protein duplicates are merged, each entry listing the most common genes and DNA. For this sample there are more than 300,000 distinct CDR3 sequences; approximately 23% appear just once. The top ten hold around 30% of the sample. Interpreted using the paper, the time point label stands for: persistent/refractory GD, antithyroid drugs over 5 years with positive TRAb. For both TCR sequencing and RNA sequencing, RNA was extracted from PBMCs using TRIzol.

This material consisted of peripheral blood mononuclear cells (PBMCs), taken when the disease was refractory, from a patient treated with antithyroid drugs. These receptors were collected from a woman aged 40 to 49 with Graves disease. Donor details come from another sample of the same person, matched by shared clones.

This sequence joins TRBV20-1 and TRBJ2-7; 7 bases map to TRBD1. J lost 4 bases, V lost 7 bases, and 13 bases had no gene match. CDR1 is DFQATT, CDR2 SNEGSKA, per germline (reference sequence). This CDR3 spans 14 amino acids. The CDR3 bases are TGCAGTGTCCCGAGGTGGCAGGGGGTTTACGAGCAGTACTTC. The encoded protein is CSVPRWQGVYEQYF.

The rearrangement joins TRBV27 to TRBJ2-7; TRBD2 might be the D (5 bases). V was trimmed by 5 bases and J by 4 bases, leaving 18 bases between them. The CDR3 totals 15 residues. Germline CDR1 is MNHEY and CDR2 is SMNVEV (reference sequence). CDR3 DNA: TGTGCCAGCAGTCTAAGACCGGGAAATCCATACGAGCAGTACTTC. This codes for CASSLRPGNPYEQYF.

On this clonotype itself: This may come from a read error, since a much larger clone is one base off. The chain recombines TRBV7-8 with TRBJ1-5, with D possibly TRBD1 on 5 matching bases. The DNA end is a closer match to TRBJ2-3, so the J assignment may be wrong. This CDR3 contains 17 residues. CDR1 SGHVS and CDR2 FQNEAQ come from the germline V gene. The CDR3 here is CASSHDHRKIGNQPQYF. The DNA of the CDR3 is TGTGCCAGCAGCCATGACCACAGGAAGATAGGCAATCAGCCCCAGTATTTT.

The table lists this clonotype with a few counts. This rearrangement joins TRBV29-1 to TRBJ1-6, with D hard to call. The CDR3 extends over 13 amino acids. V was shortened by 8 bases and J by 8 bases, with 16 bases between the two germline ends. Germline V lookup: CDR1 SQVTM, CDR2 ANQGSEA. The CDR3 protein is CSRNGPTDSPLHF. DNA for the CDR3: TGCAGCCGAAATGGACCCACGGATTCACCCCTCCACTTT.

This clonotype came up once. The chain recombines TRBV18 with TRBJ2-2; possible D gene TRBD1, 5 bases. This CDR3 contains 14 residues. The germline V gene encodes CDR1 KGHSH and CDR2 LQKENI. V was trimmed by 4 bases and J by 4 bases, leaving 10 bases between them. The CDR3 nucleotides are TGTGCCAGCTCACAAAAAAGGGGCACCGGGGAGCTGTTTTTT. Translating it yields CASSQKRGTGELFF. Based on the CDR3 plus reference TRBV18 and TRBJ2-2, the full variable domain is NAGVMQNPRHLVRRRGQEARLRCSPMKGHSHVYWYRQLPEEGLKFMVYLQKENIIDESGMPKERFSAEFPKEGPSILRIQQVVRGDSAAYFCASSQKRGTGELFFGEGSRLTVL.

The rearrangement uses TRBV6-1 and TRBJ2-2; the D gene is possibly TRBD1 (5 bases). Trimming took 4 bases from V and 1 from J, leaving 7 bases between them. The CDR3 runs 14 residues. The germline V gene encodes CDR1 MNHNS and CDR2 SASEGT. The CDR3, as DNA: TGTGCCAGCAGTGTTGACAGGAACACCGGGGAGCTGTTTTTT. Its translation is CASSVDRNTGELFF.

The chain links TRBV27 to TRBJ2-5; D is uncertain. The CDR3 extends over 15 amino acids. CDR1 and CDR2 (germline): MNHEY, SMNVEV (reference sequence). The germline V and J ends were trimmed by 3 bases and 5 bases, with 16 bases remaining between them. The DNA of the CDR3 is TGTGCCAGCAGTTTGGTTGGCACTGTCTGGGAGACCCAGTACTTC. It encodes CASSLVGTVWETQYF.

In its sample, this clonotype was seen a few times. The chain couples TRBV19 to TRBJ1-1; D possibly corresponds to TRBD1 (6 bases). The CDR3 runs to 13 residues. Germline V lookup: CDR1 LNHDA, CDR2 SQIVND (reference sequence). The V gene lost 1 base and the J gene lost 8 bases, with 11 bases spanning the gap. The DNA for the CDR3 is TGTGCCAGTAGTATAGGGACGGACAGCGAAGCTTTCTTT. Protein: CASSIGTDSEAFF.

This clonotype has a count of ten or more. The chain carries TRBV6-5 and TRBJ2-5, with TRBD1 as a possible D gene (5 bases). Trimming pared 2 bases from V and 4 bases from J, leaving 11 bases between. Germline V gene sequence: CDR1 MNHEY, CDR2 SVGAGI. This CDR3 is 14 amino acids long. The CDR3 DNA follows: TGTGCCAGCAGTTACCGGCAGGGTGGAGAGACCCAGTACTTC. This codes for CASSYRQGGETQYF.

This chain uses TRBV28 with TRBJ2-3; no clear D gene. Germline CDR1 is MDHEN and CDR2 is SYDVKM. Trimming took off 6 bases at V and 6 bases at J, with 7 bases between the two ends. The CDR3 covers 11 residues. CDR3 nucleotides: TGTGCCAGCAGAACGGAGGATACGCAGTATTTT. Its translation: CASRTEDTQYF.

This clonotype was seen many times. The chain recombines TRBV6-1 with TRBJ1-6; D remains ambiguous. The CDR3 has 11 residues. The germline V gene has CDR1 MNHNS and CDR2 SASEGT. V lost 7 bases to trimming and J lost 13 bases, with 11 bases between them. This CDR3 is CASNTWGPLHF. CDR3 DNA: TGTGCCAGCAACACGTGGGGTCCCCTCCACTTT.

The gene calls are TRBV27 and TRBJ1-1; 8 nucleotides align to TRBD1. The CDR3 spans 15 residues. Germline loops: CDR1 MNHEY, CDR2 SMNVEV (reference sequence). The trim removed 3 bases at V and 7 bases at J, leaving 10 bases unmatched. The CDR3 region is CASSLGTGRSGEAFF. The CDR3 DNA is TGTGCCAGCAGTTTGGGGACAGGCAGGTCGGGTGAAGCTTTCTTT.

The rearrangement joins TRBV10-2 to TRBJ1-2; the D gene is possibly TRBD1 (6 bases). This CDR3 is 16 amino acids long. V lost 8 bases and J 2 bases, leaving 21 bases between the germline ends. Per the germline V gene, CDR1 is WSHSY and CDR2 is SAAADI. CDR3 nucleotides: TGCGCCAGCCCTCACCCGACAGGTGGCGAAAACTATGGCTACACCTTC. It yields the protein CASPHPTGGENYGYTF.

This clonotype was counted ten times or more. This chain uses TRBV29-1 with TRBJ1-2, with D perhaps matching TRBD1 (5 bases). V was clipped by 4 bases and J by 3 bases, with 9 bases between them. The length of the CDR3 is 12 residues. Germline V gene sequence: CDR1 SQVTM, CDR2 ANQGSEA. The CDR3 DNA reads TGCAGCGTTGTTGAGGGGCACTATGGCTACACCTTC. Protein sequence: CSVVEGHYGYTF.

This clonotype appeared many times. The chain employs TRBV7-2 and TRBJ1-6, with 12 bases lining up with TRBD1. V lost 5 bases, J lost 4 bases, and 6 bases stayed unmatched. The CDR3 is 17 amino acids. Germline-derived CDR1 and CDR2 are SGHTA and FQGNSA. This CDR3 is CASSRGTGGTYNSPLHF. CDR3 bases: TGTGCCAGCAGCAGAGGGACAGGGGGCACGTATAATTCACCCCTCCACTTT.

This chain uses TRBV20-1 with TRBJ1-5; the D gene is possibly TRBD1 (6 bases). V dropped 2 bases and J dropped 2 bases, with 10 bases sitting between them. This CDR3 comprises 14 residues. Germline-derived CDR1 and CDR2 are DFQATT and SNEGSKA (reference sequence). CDR3 protein: CSARRAGGNQPQHF. The CDR3 DNA follows: TGCAGTGCTAGAAGGGCAGGGGGCAATCAGCCCCAGCATTTT.

There are many counts of this clonotype. The chain uses TRBV5-5 and TRBJ2-7, with a tentative D call TRBD1 (5 bases). Germline V CDR1 and CDR2: SGHKS, YYEKEE (reference sequence). This CDR3 contains 15 residues. V was cut by 1 base and J by 3 bases, with 14 bases left in between. CDR3 nucleotide sequence: TGTGCCAGCAGCTTGTTTCCGGACATCTACTACGAGCAGTACTTC. Its protein is CASSLFPDIYYEQYF.

This clonotype appeared many times. J is TRBJ2-7 and V is TRBV2; TRBD2 might be the D (5 bases). This CDR3 has 12 residues. V lost 7 bases and J 0 bases, leaving 7 bases between the germline ends. Germline loops: CDR1 SNHLY, CDR2 FYNNEI. CDR3 sequence: CASIEGSYEQYF. CDR3 sequence (DNA): TGTGCCAGCATTGAGGGCTCCTACGAGCAGTACTTC.

This clonotype was seen more than once but under ten times. The J gene is TRBJ1-4, the V gene TRBV7-8; TRBD1 might be the D (6 bases). The CDR3 totals 13 residues. CDR1 and CDR2 from the germline V gene are SGHVS and FQNEAQ. V lost 6 bases, J lost 7 bases, and 12 bases lay in between. The CDR3 DNA is TGTGCCAGCAGACGCAGGGGCGGTGAAAAACTGTTTTTT. Its translation is CASRRRGGEKLFF.

The V and J genes are TRBV24-1 and TRBJ2-6, with D possibly matching TRBD1 (6 bases). This CDR3 is built from 14 residues. V lost 11 bases to trimming and J lost 2 bases, with 12 bases between them. Germline CDR1 is KGHDR and CDR2 is SFDVKD. The CDR3 spells CAIQQGAGANVLTF. The CDR3 DNA is TGTGCCATTCAACAGGGTGCTGGGGCCAACGTCCTGACTTTC.